These 19 T cell receptor beta chains were all obtained from the same sample, sequenced in a study of cytomegalovirus exposure and HLA in healthy donors. This table comes from immunoSEQ multiplex PCR, and its TCRdb copy is limited to in-frame clones, with some not included. The sample includes more than 300,000 clones, roughly 89% of them seen just once. The sample comprised PBMCs. The receptors originated from a woman between 18 and 30 years old in good health and CMV-seronegative.

The V gene is TRBV2, the J gene TRBJ1-1; 9 nucleotides match TRBD1. V lost 5 bases to trimming and J lost 1 base; unmatched junction nucleotides: 5. Germline V CDR1 and CDR2: SNHLY, FYNNEI. This CDR3 region has 15 residues. The CDR3 DNA sequence: TGTGCCAGCAGTTTACAGGGGGCTGGGAACACTGAAGCTTTCTTT. Amino acids: CASSLQGAGNTEAFF.

The chain carries TRBV2 and TRBJ2-1; possibly TRBD1 for D (6 bases). V was shortened by 3 bases and J by 3 bases, with 6 bases between the two germline ends. Germline CDR1 reads SNHLY; CDR2 reads FYNNEI. The CDR3 consists of 13 residues. The CDR3 DNA follows: TGTGCCAGCAGTGAGACAGGCTACAATGAGCAGTTCTTC. It encodes CASSETGYNEQFF.

The gene calls are TRBV29-1 and TRBJ2-7; TRBD1 matches 10 bases. This CDR3 is built from 14 residues. V shed 7 bases and J 7 bases; nucleotides not matched to a gene: 13. Per the germline V gene, CDR1 is SQVTM and CDR2 is ANQGSEA. CDR3 residues: CSAAPGQGVGEQYF. The CDR3 DNA is TGCAGCGCCGCCCCTGGACAGGGGGTTGGAGAGCAGTACTTC.

This chain uses TRBV4-2 with TRBJ2-7; a weak D match, TRBD1 (6 bases). V was trimmed by 4 bases and J by 5 bases, leaving 18 bases between them. The germline CDR1 and CDR2 sequences are LGHNA and YNFKEQ. The CDR3 spans 15 residues. CDR3 in amino acids: CASSPTGNSGDEQYF. The CDR3, as DNA: TGTGCCAGCAGCCCAACAGGGAACTCCGGGGACGAGCAGTACTTC.

This rearrangement joins TRBV5-1 to TRBJ2-3, with D perhaps TRBD1 (5 bases). Germline V gene data show CDR1 as SGHRS and CDR2 as YFSETQ. CDR3 length equals 15 residues. Trimming left V 7 bases short and J 6 bases short, with 21 bases between. The CDR3 sequence is CASGYRLDGSDTQYF. CDR3 coding DNA: TGCGCCAGCGGGTACAGGCTGGACGGATCTGATACGCAGTATTTT.

This clone was seen only once. The V gene is TRBV29-1, the J gene TRBJ1-2; 8 bases are shared with TRBD1. This CDR3 has 13 residues. CDR1 and CDR2 (germline): SQVTM, ANQGSEA. The J segment lost 6 bases and the V segment lost 7 bases, leaving 10 bases of the junction unmatched. CDR3 bases: TGCAGCGCTCGGACAGGGAAAGTCGATGGCTACACCTTC. Residues: CSARTGKVDGYTF.

CDR3 protein: CASSSVSLAGVGSYEQYF. CDR3 nucleotides: TGCGCCAGCAGCTCCGTTTCTCTAGCGGGAGTAGGATCCTACGAGCAGTACTTC. This chain uses TRBV5-1 with TRBJ2-7; 10 bases match TRBD2. The CDR3 loop spans 18 amino acids. Germline values: CDR1 SGHRS, CDR2 YFSETQ. Germline trimming cut 3 bases from V and 1 base from J; bases unmatched to any gene: 13.

The chain is built from TRBV28 and TRBJ2-1; D possibly corresponds to TRBD2 (5 bases). This CDR3 region has 17 residues. V gave up 2 bases and J gave up 7 bases, with 21 bases separating them. The germline gives CDR1 MDHEN, CDR2 SYDVKM. For the CDR3, the DNA is TGTGCCAGCAGTTTAACGGTGGGGAGTAGTAGCATGAATGAGCAGTTCTTC. Amino acids: CASSLTVGSSSMNEQFF.

This clone was seen only a few times. V and J are TRBV28 and TRBJ2-7, with 7 bases matching TRBD1. Germline loops: CDR1 MDHEN, CDR2 SYDVKM. V was pared by 7 bases and J by 1 base, with 10 bases of the junction left unmatched. The CDR3 loop spans 15 amino acids. The DNA of the CDR3 is TGTGCCAGCACTATGGACAGGCAGGTTTCCTACGAGCAGTACTTC. Protein sequence: CASTMDRQVSYEQYF.

V is TRBV4-1 and J is TRBJ2-3; 7 nucleotides align to TRBD2. This CDR3 has 17 residues. The germline gives CDR1 MGHRA, CDR2 YSYEKL. The J segment lost 1 base and the V segment lost 1 base, leaving 8 bases of the junction unmatched. The CDR3 DNA is TGCGCCAGCAGCCAAGGTGGAGTAGCGGGCCGCACAGATACGCAGTATTTT. Its protein is CASSQGGVAGRTDTQYF.

The CDR3 protein is CASTSGDYSNQPQHF. The CDR3 DNA reads TGTGCCAGCACAAGCGGGGACTATAGCAATCAGCCCCAGCATTTT. The chain has TRBV6-4 and TRBJ1-5, with a weak D call TRBD1 (5 bases). From germline, CDR1 is MRHNA and CDR2 SNTAGT. V lost 7 bases and J lost 0, with 13 bases in between. CDR3 length: 15 amino acids.

This chain joins TRBV28 and TRBJ2-7, with a possible D match to TRBD1 (7 bases). The CDR3 extends over 13 amino acids. Trimming took 6 bases from V and 1 from J, leaving 10 bases between them. CDR1 is MDHEN and CDR2 is SYDVKM in the germline V gene. The CDR3 nucleotides read TGTGCCAGCAGGCAGGGGGGTTCCTACGAGCAGTACTTC. Protein product: CASRQGGSYEQYF.

The V and J genes are TRBV29-1 and TRBJ1-2, with 8 nucleotides matching TRBD1. From germline, CDR1 is SQVTM and CDR2 ANQGSEA. With V trimmed by 0 bases and J by 8 bases, 20 bases remained unmatched. The CDR3 loop spans 18 amino acids. The DNA of the CDR3 is TGCAGCGTTGAAGAACGAACGACGGGACAGGCCCCTTCCTACGGCTACACCTTC. Amino acids: CSVEERTTGQAPSYGYTF.

The V call is TRBV5-4, the J call TRBJ2-3, with 15 bases lining up with TRBD2. V lost 4 bases and J lost 1; bases outside the gene matches: 7. The CDR3 is 18 amino acids. The germline V gene encodes CDR1 SGHNT and CDR2 YYREEE (reference sequence). In nucleotides, the CDR3 is TGTGCCAGCAGCCCTGGACTAGCGGGGGGGCTTGGCACAGATACGCAGTATTTT. Amino acid sequence: CASSPGLAGGLGTDTQYF. Full variable domain (rest looked up from reference TRBV5-4 and TRBJ2-3): ETGVTQSPTHLIKTRGQQVTLRCSSQSGHNTVSWYQQALGQGPQFIFQYYREEENGRGNFPPRFSGLQFPNYSSELNVNALELDDSALYLCASSPGLAGGLGTDTQYFGPGTRLTVL.

The chain combines TRBV4-1 with TRBJ1-1; TRBD1 aligns across 8 bases. The CDR3 has 17 amino acids. The junction had 15 bases not matched to a gene; V was cut back by 4 bases and J by 5 bases. Germline V CDR1 and CDR2: MGHRA, YSYEKL. CDR3 bases: TGCGCCAGCAGCCCAGGTGGACAGGGAATTCCGGGGACTGAAGCTTTCTTT. This encodes CASSPGGQGIPGTEAFF.

The CDR3 nucleotides read TGTGCCAGCAGCGTAATGGGACTAAGCACAGATACGCAGTATTTT. This sequence encodes CASSVMGLSTDTQYF. The chain combines TRBV9 with TRBJ2-3, with TRBD2 matching over 7 bases. Trimming at V came to 1 base and at J to 0 bases, leaving 2 bases not matched to a gene. The germline V gene encodes CDR1 SGDLS and CDR2 YYNGEE. The CDR3 is 15 residues long. Based on the CDR3 plus reference TRBV9 and TRBJ2-3, the full variable domain is DSGVTQTPKHLITATGQRVTLRCSPRSGDLSVYWYQQSLDQGLQFLIQYYNGEERAKGNILERFSAQQFPDLHSELNLSSLELGDSALYFCASSVMGLSTDTQYFGPGTRLTVL.

The J gene is TRBJ1-1, the V gene TRBV9; 7 bases agree with TRBD1. The CDR3 has 18 residues. The V gene's germline CDR1 is SGDLS and CDR2 YYNGEE. After removal of 6 bases from V and 3 bases from J, the junction contained 20 bases not matched to a gene. CDR3 residues: CASIGAPTEGAFDTEAFF. CDR3 in DNA: TGTGCCAGCATCGGCGCCCCAACCGAGGGGGCCTTTGACACTGAAGCTTTCTTT. The variable domain in full, completed from reference TRBV9 and TRBJ1-1, reads DSGVTQTPKHLITATGQRVTLRCSPRSGDLSVYWYQQSLDQGLQFLIQYYNGEERAKGNILERFSAQQFPDLHSELNLSSLELGDSALYFCASIGAPTEGAFDTEAFFGQGTRLTVV.

This clone was counted only a few times. This sequence joins TRBV6-4 and TRBJ2-1; D uncertain. This CDR3 is 14 amino acids long. V dropped 5 bases and J dropped 3 bases, with 11 bases sitting between them. Germline V lookup: CDR1 MRHNA, CDR2 SNTAGT. Here the CDR3 reads CASSLSADYNEQFF. CDR3 nucleotides: TGTGCCAGCAGTCTGAGCGCCGACTACAATGAGCAGTTCTTC.

This clone was recorded once. This chain joins TRBV27 and TRBJ2-7; TRBD2 agrees at 11 bases. The CDR3 contains 15 residues. Germline V lookup: CDR1 MNHEY, CDR2 SMNVEV (reference sequence). The junction had 2 bases not matched to a gene; V was cut back by 1 base and J by 3 bases. The CDR3 DNA is TGTGCCAGCAGTTTATTCGGGACTAGCGGCTACGAGCAGTACTTC. It is translated as CASSLFGTSGYEQYF.